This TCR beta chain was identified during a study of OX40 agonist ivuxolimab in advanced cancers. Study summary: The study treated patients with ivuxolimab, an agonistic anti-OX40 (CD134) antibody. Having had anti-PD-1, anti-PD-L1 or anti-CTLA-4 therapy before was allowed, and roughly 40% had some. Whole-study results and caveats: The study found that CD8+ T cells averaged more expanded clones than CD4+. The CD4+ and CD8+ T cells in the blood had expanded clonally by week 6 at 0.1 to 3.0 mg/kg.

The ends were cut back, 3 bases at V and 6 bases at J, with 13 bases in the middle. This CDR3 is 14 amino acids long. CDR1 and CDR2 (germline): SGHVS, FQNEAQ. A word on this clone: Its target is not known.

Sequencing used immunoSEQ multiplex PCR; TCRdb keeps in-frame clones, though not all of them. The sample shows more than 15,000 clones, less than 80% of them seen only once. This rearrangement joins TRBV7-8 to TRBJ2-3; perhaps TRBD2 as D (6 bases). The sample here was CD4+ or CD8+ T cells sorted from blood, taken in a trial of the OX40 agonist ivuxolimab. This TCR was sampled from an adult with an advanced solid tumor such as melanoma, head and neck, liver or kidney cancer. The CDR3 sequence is CASSFEGGGDTQYF. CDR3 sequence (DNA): TGTGCCAGCAGCTTTGAGGGAGGCGGGGATACGCAGTATTTT.